The clone carrying this TCR beta chain was observed once. The target antigen is unknown. Some clones are missing from TCRdb's copy, which holds only in-frame ones; the method was immunoSEQ multiplex PCR. The table records about 130,000 clones, 89% of them present only once. This sample was taken from a study of cytomegalovirus exposure and HLA in healthy donors. Study in general: The approximately 120 validation repertoires matched the roughly 700 first-cohort repertoires in platform, a later analysis reported. Study-wide results and caveats: The listing of roughly 160 TCR beta chains classed them as cytomegalovirus-associated. With high specificity and sensitivity, the classifier reportedly diagnosed cytomegalovirus status. Three chains linked to CMV were shown in vitro to be specific for CMV antigens.

Trimming left V 0 bases short and J 5 bases short, with 6 bases between. The CDR3 spans 13 residues. CDR1 and CDR2 from the germline V gene are SGHNT and YENEEA. The specimen was PBMCs. The chain has TRBV11-3 and TRBJ2-3; unclear D gene. The clonotype was recovered from a woman aged 18-30 years in good health and CMV-seropositive. The CDR3 DNA is TGTGCCAGCAGCTTAGATCATTTAGATACGCAGTATTTT. This gives the protein CASSLDHLDTQYF.